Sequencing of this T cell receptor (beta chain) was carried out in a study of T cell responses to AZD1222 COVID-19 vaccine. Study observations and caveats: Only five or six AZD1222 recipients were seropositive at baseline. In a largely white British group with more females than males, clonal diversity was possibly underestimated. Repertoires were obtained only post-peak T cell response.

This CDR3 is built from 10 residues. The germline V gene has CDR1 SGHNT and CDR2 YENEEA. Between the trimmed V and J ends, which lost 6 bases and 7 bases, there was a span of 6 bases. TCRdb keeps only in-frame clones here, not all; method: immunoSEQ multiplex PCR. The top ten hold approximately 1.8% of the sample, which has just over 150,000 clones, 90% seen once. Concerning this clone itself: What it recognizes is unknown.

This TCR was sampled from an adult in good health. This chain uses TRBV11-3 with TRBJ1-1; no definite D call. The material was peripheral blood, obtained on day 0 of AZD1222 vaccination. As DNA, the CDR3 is TGTGCCAGCAGTCCGAGTGAAGCTTTCTTT. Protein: CASSPSEAFF. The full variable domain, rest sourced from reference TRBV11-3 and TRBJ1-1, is EAGVVQSPRYKIIEKKQPVAFWCNPISGHNTLYWYLQNLGQGPELLIRYENEEAVDDSQLPKDRFSAERLKGVDSTLKIQPAELGDSAVYLCASSPSEAFFGQGTRLTVV.